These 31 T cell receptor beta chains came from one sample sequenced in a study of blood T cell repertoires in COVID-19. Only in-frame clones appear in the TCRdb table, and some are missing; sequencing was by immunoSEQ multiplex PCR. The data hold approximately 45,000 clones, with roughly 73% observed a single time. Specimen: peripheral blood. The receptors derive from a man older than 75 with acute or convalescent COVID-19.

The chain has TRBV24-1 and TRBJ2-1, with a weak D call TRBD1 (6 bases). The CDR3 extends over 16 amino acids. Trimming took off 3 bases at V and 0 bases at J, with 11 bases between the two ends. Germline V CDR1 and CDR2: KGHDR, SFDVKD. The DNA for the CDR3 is TGTGCCACCAGTGATCCCAGGGGCGGCTCCTACAATGAGCAGTTCTTC. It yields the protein CATSDPRGGSYNEQFF.

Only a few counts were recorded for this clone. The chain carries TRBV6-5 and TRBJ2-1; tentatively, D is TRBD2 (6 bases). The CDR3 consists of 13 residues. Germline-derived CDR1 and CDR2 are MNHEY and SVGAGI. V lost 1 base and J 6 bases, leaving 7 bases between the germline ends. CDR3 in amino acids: CASSYLGGNEQFF. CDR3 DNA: TGTGCCAGCAGTTACTTGGGGGGCAATGAGCAGTTCTTC.

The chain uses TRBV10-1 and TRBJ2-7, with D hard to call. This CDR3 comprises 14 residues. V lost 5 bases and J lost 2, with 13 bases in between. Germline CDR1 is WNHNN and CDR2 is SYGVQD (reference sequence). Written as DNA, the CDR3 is TGCGCCAGCAGTAAAGGTAGCCCTCCCTACGAGCAGTACTTC. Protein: CASSKGSPPYEQYF.

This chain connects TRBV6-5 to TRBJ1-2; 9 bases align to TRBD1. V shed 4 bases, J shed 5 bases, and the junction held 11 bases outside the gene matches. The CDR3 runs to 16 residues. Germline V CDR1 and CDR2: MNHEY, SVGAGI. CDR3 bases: TGTGCCAGCAGTTCCCGCGGGACAGGGCAATCTTATGGCTACACCTTC. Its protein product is CASSSRGTGQSYGYTF.

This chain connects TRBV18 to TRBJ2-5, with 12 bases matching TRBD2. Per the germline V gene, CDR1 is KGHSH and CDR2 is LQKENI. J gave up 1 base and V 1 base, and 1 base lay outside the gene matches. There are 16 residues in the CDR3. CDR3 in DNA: TGTGCCAGCTCACCACGGACTAGCGGGACCCAAGAGACCCAGTACTTC. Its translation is CASSPRTSGTQETQYF.

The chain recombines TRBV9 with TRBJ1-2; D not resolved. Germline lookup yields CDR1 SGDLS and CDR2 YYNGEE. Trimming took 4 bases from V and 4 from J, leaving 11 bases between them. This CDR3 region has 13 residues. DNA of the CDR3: TGTGCCAGCAGCCTACTAGGAAGCTATGGCTACACCTTC. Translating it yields CASSLLGSYGYTF.

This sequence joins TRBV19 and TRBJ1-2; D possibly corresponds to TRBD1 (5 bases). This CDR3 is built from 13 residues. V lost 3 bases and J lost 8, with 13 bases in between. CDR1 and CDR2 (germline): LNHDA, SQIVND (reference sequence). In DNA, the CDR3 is TGTGCCAGTAGTATTCACCCAGGGCAAGGCTACACCTTC. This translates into CASSIHPGQGYTF.

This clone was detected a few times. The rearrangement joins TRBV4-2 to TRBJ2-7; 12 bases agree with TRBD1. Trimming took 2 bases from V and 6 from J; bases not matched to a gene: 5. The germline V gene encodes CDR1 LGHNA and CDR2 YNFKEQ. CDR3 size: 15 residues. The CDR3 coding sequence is TGTGCCAGCAGCCAAACCGGGACAGGGGGCGCCGAGCAGTACTTC. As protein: CASSQTGTGGAEQYF.

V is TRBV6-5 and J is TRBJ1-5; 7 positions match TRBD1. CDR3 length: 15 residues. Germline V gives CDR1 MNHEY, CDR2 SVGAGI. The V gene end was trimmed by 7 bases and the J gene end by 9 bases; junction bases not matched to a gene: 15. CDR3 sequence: CASTEGGRGRMPQHF. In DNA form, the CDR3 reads TGTGCCAGCACCGAGGGGGGCAGGGGGAGGATGCCCCAGCATTTT.

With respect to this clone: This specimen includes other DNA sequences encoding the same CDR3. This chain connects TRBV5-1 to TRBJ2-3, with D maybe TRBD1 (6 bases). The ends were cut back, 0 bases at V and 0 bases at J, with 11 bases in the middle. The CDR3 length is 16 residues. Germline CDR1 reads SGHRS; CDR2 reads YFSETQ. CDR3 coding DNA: TGCGCCAGCAGCTTGGATGGGGGCGGGAGCACAGATACGCAGTATTTT. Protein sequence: CASSLDGGGSTDTQYF.

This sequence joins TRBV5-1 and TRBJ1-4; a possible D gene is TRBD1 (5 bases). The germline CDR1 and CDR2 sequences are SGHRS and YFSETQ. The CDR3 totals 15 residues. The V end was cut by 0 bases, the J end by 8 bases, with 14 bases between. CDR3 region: CASSLGGLGREKLFF. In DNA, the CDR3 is TGCGCCAGCAGCTTGGGGGGACTAGGGCGGGAAAAACTGTTTTTT.

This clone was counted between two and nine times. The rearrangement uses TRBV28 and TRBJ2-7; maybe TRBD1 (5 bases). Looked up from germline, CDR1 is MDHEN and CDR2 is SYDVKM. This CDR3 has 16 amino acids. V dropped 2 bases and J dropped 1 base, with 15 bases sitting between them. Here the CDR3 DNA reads TGTGCCAGCAGTTTAAAGGGGAACAGGATTTCCTACGAGCAGTACTTC. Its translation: CASSLKGNRISYEQYF.

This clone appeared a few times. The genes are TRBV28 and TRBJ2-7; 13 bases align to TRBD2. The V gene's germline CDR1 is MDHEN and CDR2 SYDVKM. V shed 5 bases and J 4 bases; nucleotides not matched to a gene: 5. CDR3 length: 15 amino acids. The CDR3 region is CASSVPGLAGYEQYF. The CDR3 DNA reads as TGTGCCAGCAGTGTGCCGGGACTAGCGGGGTACGAGCAGTACTTC.

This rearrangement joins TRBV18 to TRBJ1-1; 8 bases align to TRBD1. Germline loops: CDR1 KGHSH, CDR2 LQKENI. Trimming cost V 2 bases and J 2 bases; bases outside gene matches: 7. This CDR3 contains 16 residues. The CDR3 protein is CASSPLPGQENTEAFF. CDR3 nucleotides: TGTGCCAGCTCACCATTGCCGGGACAGGAAAACACTGAAGCTTTCTTT.

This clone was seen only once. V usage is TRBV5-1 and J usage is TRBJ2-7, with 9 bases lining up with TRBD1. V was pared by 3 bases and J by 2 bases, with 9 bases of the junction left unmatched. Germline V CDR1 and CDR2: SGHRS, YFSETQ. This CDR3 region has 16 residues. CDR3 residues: CASSWTGEGLTYEQYF. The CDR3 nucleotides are TGCGCCAGCAGCTGGACAGGGGAGGGCCTGACCTACGAGCAGTACTTC. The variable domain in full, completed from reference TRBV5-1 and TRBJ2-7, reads KAGVTQTPRYLIKTRGQQVTLSCSPISGHRSVSWYQQTPGQGLQFLFEYFSETQRNKGNFPGRFSGRQFSNSRSEMNVSTLELGDSALYLCASSWTGEGLTYEQYFGPGTRLTVT.

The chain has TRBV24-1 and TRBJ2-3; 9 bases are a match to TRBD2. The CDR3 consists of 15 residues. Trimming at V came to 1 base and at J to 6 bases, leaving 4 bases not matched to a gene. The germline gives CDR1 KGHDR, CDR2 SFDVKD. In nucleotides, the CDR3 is TGTGCCACCAGTGATTTCGGCGGGAGGGGTGATACGCAGTATTTT. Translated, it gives CATSDFGGRGDTQYF.

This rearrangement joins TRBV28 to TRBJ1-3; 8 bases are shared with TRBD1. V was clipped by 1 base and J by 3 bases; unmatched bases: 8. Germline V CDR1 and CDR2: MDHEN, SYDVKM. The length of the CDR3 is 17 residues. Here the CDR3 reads CASSLLPGQGNGNTIYF. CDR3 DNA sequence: TGTGCCAGCAGTTTATTACCCGGACAGGGAAATGGAAACACCATATATTTT.

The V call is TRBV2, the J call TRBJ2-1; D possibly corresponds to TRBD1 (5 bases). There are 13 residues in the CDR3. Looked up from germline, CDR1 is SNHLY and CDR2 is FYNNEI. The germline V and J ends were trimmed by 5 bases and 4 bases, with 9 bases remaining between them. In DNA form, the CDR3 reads TGTGCCAGCAGTTTCCAGGGTTACAATGAGCAGTTCTTC. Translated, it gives CASSFQGYNEQFF. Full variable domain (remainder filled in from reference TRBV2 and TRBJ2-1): EPEVTQTPSHQVTQMGQEVILRCVPISNHLYFYWYRQILGQKVEFLVSFYNNEISEKSEIFDDQFSVERPDGSNFTLKIRSTKLEDSAMYFCASSFQGYNEQFFGPGTRLTVL.

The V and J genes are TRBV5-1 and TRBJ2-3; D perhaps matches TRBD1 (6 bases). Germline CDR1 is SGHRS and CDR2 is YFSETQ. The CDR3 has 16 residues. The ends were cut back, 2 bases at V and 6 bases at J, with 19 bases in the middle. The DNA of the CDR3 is TGCGCCAGCAGCTTTCTCGGGACCGCGCAGGGGGATACGCAGTATTTT. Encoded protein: CASSFLGTAQGDTQYF.

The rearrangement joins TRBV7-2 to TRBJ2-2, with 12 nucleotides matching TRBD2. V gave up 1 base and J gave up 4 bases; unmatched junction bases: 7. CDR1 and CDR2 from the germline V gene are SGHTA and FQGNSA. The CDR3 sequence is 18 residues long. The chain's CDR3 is CASSLVLAGGSVTGELFF. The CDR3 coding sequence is TGTGCCAGCAGCTTAGTTCTAGCGGGAGGGAGCGTCACCGGGGAGCTGTTTTTT.

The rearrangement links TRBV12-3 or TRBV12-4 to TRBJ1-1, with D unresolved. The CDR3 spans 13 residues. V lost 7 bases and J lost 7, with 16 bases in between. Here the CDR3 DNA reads TGTGCCAGCAAGCGGACGGATTTAAGTGAAGCTTTCTTT. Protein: CASKRTDLSEAFF.

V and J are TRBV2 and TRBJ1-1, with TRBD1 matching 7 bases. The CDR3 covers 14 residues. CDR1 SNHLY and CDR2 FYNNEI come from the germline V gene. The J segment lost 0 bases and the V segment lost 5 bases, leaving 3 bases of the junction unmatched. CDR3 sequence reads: CASSSQGVNTEAFF. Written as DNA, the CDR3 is TGTGCCAGCAGTAGTCAGGGGGTGAACACTGAAGCTTTCTTT.

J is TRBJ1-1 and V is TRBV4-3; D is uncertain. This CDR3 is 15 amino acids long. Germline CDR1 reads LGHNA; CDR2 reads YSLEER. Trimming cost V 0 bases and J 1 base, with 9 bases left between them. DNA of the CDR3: TGCGCCAGCAGCCAAGAAGTGGGCAGGAACACTGAAGCTTTCTTT. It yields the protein CASSQEVGRNTEAFF.

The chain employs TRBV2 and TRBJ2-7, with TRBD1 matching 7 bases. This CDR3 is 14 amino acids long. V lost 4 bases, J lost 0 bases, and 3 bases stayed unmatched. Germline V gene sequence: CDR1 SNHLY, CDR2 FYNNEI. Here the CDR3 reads CASSGDSSSYEQYF. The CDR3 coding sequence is TGTGCCAGCAGTGGGGACAGCAGCTCCTACGAGCAGTACTTC.

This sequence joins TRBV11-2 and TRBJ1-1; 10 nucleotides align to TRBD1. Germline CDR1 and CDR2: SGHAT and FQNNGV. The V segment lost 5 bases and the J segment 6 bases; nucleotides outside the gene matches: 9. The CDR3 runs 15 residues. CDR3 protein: CASSGRDRGGAEAFF. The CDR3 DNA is TGTGCCAGCAGCGGTCGGGACAGGGGAGGGGCTGAAGCTTTCTTT. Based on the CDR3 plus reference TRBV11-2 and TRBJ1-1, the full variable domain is EAGVAQSPRYKIIEKRQSVAFWCNPISGHATLYWYQQILGQGPKLLIQFQNNGVVDDSQLPKDRFSAERLKGVDSTLKIQPAKLEDSAVYLCASSGRDRGGAEAFFGQGTRLTVV.

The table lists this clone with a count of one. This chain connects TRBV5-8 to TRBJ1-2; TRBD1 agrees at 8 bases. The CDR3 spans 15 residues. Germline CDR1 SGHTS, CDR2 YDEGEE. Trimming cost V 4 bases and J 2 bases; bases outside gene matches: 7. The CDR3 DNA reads TGTGCCAGCAGCACCCCGGACAGGGTGAACTATGGCTACACCTTC. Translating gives CASSTPDRVNYGYTF.

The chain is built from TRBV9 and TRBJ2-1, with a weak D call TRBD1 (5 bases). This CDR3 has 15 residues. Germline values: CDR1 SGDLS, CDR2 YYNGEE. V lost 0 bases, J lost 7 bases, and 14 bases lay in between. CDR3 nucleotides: TGTGCCAGCAGCGTAGAAGGGGTAAGATGGAATGAGCAGTTCTTC. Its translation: CASSVEGVRWNEQFF.

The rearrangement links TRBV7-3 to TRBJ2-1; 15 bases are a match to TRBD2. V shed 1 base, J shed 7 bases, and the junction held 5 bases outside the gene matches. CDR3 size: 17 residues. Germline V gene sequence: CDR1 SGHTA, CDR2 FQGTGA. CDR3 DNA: TGTGCCAGCAGCTTAAACGCCGGGACTAGCGGGAGGAATGAGCAGTTCTTC. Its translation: CASSLNAGTSGRNEQFF.

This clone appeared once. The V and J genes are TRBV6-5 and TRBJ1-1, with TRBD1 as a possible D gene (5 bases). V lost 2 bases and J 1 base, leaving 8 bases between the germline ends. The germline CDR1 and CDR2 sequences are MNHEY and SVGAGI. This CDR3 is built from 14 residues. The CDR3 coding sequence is TGTGCCAGCAGTTACAGGCAGGGGAACACTGAAGCTTTCTTT. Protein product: CASSYRQGNTEAFF.

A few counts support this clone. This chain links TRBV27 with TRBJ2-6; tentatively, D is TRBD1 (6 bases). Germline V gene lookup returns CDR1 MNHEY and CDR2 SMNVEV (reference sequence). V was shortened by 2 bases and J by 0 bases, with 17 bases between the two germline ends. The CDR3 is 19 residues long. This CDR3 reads CASSLESGVIRSGANVLTF. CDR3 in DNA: TGTGCCAGCAGTTTAGAATCAGGGGTGATCCGCTCTGGGGCCAACGTCCTGACTTTC. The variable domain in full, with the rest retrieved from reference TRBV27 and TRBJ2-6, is EAQVTQNPRYLITVTGKKLTVTCSQNMNHEYMSWYRQDPGLGLRQIYYSMNVEVTDKGDVPEGYKVSRKEKRNFPLILESPSPNQTSLYFCASSLESGVIRSGANVLTFGAGSRLTVL.

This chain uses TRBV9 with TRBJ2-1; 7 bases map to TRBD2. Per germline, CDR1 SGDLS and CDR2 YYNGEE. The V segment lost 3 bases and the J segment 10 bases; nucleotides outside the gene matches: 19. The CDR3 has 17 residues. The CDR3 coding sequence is TGTGCCAGCAGCGCCGGGGCGGCGGGAGTTCGGAGAATGGAGCAGTTCTTC. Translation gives CASSAGAAGVRRMEQFF.